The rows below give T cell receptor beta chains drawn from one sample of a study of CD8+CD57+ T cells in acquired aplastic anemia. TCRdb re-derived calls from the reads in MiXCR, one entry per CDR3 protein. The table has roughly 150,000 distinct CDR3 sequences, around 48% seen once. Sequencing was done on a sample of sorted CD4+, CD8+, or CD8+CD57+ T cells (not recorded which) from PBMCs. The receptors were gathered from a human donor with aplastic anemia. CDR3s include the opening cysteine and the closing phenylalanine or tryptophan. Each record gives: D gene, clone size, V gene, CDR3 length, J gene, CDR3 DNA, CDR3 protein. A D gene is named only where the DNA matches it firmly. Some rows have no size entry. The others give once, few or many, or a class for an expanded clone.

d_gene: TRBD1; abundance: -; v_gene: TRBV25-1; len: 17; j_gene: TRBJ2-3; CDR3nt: TGTGCCAGCAGTGAATATGTCACCCTCGGGACAGCAGATACGCAGTATTTT; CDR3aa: CASSEYVTLGTADTQYF
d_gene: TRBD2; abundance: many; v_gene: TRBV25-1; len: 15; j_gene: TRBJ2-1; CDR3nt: TGTGCCAGCCAACCGGGCGGGAGCTCCTACAATGAGCAGTTCTTC; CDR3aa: CASQPGGSSYNEQFF
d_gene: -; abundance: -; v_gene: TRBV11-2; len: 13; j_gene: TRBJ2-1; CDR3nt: TGTGCCAGCAGCTTAGATCCGAACAATGAGCAGTTCTTC; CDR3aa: CASSLDPNNEQFF
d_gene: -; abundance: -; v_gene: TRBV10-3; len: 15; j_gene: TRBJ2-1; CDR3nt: TGTGCCATCAGTGAGGACAGCAGCTCCTACAATGAGCAGTTCTTC; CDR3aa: CAISEDSSSYNEQFF
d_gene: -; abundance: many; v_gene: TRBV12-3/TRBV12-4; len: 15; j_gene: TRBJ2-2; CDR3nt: TGTGCCAGCAGTTTCGGCAGGAGTGGGACCGGGGAGCTGTTTTTT; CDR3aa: CASSFGRSGTGELFF
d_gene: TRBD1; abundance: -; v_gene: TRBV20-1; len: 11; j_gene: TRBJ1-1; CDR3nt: TGCAGTGTGGACAGGGAGACTGAAGCTTTCTTT; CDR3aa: CSVDRETEAFF
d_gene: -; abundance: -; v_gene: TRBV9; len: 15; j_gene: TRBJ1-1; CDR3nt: TGTGCCAGCAGCGTTTTAGGACTGCCTAACACTGAAGCTTTCTTT; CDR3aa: CASSVLGLPNTEAFF
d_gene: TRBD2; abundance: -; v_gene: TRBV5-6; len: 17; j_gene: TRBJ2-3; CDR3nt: TGTGCCAGCAGCTTTTCGGCGGGAGGGGGAAGCACAGATACGCAGTATTTT; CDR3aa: CASSFSAGGGSTDTQYF
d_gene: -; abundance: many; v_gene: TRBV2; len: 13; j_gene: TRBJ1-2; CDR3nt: TGTGCCAGTCACAGGGAATCCATCTCTGGCTACGCCTTC; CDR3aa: CASHRESISGYAF
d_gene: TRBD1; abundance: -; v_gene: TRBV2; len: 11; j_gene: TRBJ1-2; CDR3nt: TGTGCCACCCGGACAGGGAACGGCTACACCTTC; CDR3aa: CATRTGNGYTF
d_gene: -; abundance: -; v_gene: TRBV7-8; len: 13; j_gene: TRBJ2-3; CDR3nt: TGTGCCAGCAGCCCTAGAGGGACGGGTACGCAGTATTTT; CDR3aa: CASSPRGTGTQYF
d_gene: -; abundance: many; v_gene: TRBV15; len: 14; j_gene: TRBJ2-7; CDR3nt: TGTGCCACCAGCAGACCCGGTGGGGCCTACGAGCAGTACTTC; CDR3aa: CATSRPGGAYEQYF
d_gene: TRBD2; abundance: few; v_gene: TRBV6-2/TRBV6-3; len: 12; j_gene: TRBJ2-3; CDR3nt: TGTGCCAGCGGCAGCGGGACGGATACGCAGTATTTT; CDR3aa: CASGSGTDTQYF
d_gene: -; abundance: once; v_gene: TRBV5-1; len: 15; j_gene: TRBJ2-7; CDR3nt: TGCGCCAGCAGCCTACCGGGGGACCCGTTGAACGAGCAGTACTTC; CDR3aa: CASSLPGDPLNEQYF
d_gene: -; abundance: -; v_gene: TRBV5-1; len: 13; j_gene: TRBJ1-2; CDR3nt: TGCGCCAGCAGCTTTACAGGGTCCTATGGCTACACCTTC; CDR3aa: CASSFTGSYGYTF
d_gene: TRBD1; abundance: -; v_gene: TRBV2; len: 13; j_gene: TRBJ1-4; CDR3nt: TGTGCCAGCAGAGACAGGGGATATGAAAAACTGTTTTTT; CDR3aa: CASRDRGYEKLFF
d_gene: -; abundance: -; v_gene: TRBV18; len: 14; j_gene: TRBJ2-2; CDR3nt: TGTGCCAGCCCGGCGGAGGGGAACACCGGGGAGCTGTTTTTT; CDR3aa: CASPAEGNTGELFF
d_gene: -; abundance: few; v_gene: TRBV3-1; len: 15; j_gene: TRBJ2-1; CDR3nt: TGTGCCAGCAGCCAGGTCCAGCGGGCATACAATGAGCAGTTCTTC; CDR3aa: CASSQVQRAYNEQFF
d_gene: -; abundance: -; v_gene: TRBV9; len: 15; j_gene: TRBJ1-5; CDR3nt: TGTGCCAGCAGCCCCAGCCCAGAGCCAAATCAGCCCCAGCATTTT; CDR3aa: CASSPSPEPNQPQHF
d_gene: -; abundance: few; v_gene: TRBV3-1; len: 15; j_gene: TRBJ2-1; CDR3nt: TGTGCCAGCAGCTCCTCCGGTCCTGTCACCAATGAGCAGTTCTTC; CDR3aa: CASSSSGPVTNEQFF
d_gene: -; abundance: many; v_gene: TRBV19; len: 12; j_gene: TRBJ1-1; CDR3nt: TGTGCCGCCTCAAGGGAGGGGAGTGAAGCTTTCTTT; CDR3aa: CAASREGSEAFF
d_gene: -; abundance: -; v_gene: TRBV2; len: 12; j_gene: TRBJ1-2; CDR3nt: TGTGCCAGCGTAGACGACGGGTATGGCTACACCTTC; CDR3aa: CASVDDGYGYTF
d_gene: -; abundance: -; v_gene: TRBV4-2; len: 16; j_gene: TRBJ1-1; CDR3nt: TGTGCCAGCAGCCAAGTGGCTAGCGGGGGAGGGACTGAAGCTTTCTTT; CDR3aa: CASSQVASGGGTEAFF
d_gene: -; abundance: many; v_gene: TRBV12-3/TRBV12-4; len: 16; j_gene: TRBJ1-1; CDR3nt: TGTGCCAGCAGTTTAGGGAAGGGAACTGGTAAGGGTGAAGCTTTCTTT; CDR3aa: CASSLGKGTGKGEAFF
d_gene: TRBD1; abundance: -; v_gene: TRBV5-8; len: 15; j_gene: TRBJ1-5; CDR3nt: TGTGCCAGCAGCCTACAGGGGTATAGCAATCAGCCCCAGCATTTT; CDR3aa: CASSLQGYSNQPQHF
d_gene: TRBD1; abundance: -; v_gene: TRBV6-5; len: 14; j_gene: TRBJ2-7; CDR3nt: TGTGCCAGCAGTTGGACAGGGGGACAGTACGAGCAGTACTTC; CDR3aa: CASSWTGGQYEQYF
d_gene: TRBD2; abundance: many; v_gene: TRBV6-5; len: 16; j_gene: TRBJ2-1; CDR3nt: TGTGCCAGCAGTTACGAGGCTAGCGGGAGTGGAAATGAGCAGTTCTTC; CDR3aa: CASSYEASGSGNEQFF
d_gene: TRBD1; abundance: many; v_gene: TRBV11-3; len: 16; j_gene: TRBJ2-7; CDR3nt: TGTGCCAGCAGCCCTCAACAGGGGGCCCTTTCCTACGAGCAGTACTTC; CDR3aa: CASSPQQGALSYEQYF
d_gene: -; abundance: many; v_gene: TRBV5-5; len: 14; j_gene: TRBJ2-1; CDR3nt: TGTGCCAGCAGCTTGGCATTTGCCGACAATGAGCAGTTCTTC; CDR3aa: CASSLAFADNEQFF
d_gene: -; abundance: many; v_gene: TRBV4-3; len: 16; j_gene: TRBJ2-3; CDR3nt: TGCGCCAGCAGCCAAAGGACACGCACTAGCACAGATACGCAGTATTTT; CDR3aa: CASSQRTRTSTDTQYF
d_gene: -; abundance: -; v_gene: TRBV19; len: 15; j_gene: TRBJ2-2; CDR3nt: TGTGCCAGTAAAAGGGACTCCGGCGGCACCGGGGAGCTGTTTTTT; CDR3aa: CASKRDSGGTGELFF
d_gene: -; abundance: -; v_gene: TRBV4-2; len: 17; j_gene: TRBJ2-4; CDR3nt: TGTGCCAGCAGCCGAGATCCGCCGCCCGCCGGCAAAAACATTCAGTACTTC; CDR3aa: CASSRDPPPAGKNIQYF
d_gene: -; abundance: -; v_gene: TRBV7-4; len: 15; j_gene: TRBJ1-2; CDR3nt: TGTGCCAGCAGCCGGCGGTCAGACAGAAGCTATGGCTACACCTTC; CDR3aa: CASSRRSDRSYGYTF
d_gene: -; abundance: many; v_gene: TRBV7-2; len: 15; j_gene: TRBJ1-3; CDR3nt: TGTGCCAGCAGCTTAGGTCCAGGGCCTGGAAACACCATATATTTT; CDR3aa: CASSLGPGPGNTIYF
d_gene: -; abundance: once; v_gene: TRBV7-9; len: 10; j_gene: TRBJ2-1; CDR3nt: TGTGCCAGCAGCTTAGCCGGACAGTTCTTC; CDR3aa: CASSLAGQFF
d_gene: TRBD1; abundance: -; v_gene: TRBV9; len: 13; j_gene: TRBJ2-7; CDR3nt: TGTGCCAGCGCGGACAGGGGATTACTCGAGCAGTACTTC; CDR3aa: CASADRGLLEQYF
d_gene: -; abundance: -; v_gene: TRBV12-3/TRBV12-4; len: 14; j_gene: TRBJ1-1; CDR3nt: TGTGCCAGCAGACCGATGGGGGGGAACACTGAAGCTTTCTTT; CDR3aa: CASRPMGGNTEAFF
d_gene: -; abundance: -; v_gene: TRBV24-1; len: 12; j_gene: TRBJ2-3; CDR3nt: TGTGCTAGGGGGACTATCACAGATACGCAGTATTTT; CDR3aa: CARGTITDTQYF
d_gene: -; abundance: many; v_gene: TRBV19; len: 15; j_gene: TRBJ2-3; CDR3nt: TGTGCCAGTAGTATAGGAAGGGCGAGCACAGATACGCAGTATTTT; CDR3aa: CASSIGRASTDTQYF
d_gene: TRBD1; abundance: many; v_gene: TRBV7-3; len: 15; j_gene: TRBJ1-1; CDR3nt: TGTGCCAGCAGCCCCCAGACAGGGTTGAACACTGAAGCTTTCTTT; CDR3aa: CASSPQTGLNTEAFF
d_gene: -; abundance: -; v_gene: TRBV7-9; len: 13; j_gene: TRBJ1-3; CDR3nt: TGTGCTAGCAGCTTAGCGACAGGAAACACCATATATTTT; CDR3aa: CASSLATGNTIYF